These 11 T cell receptor beta chains share one sample of origin, sequenced in a study of cytomegalovirus exposure and HLA in healthy donors. The PCR made use of 60 Vbeta and 13 Jbeta primers. Some clones are missing from TCRdb's copy, which holds only in-frame ones; the method was immunoSEQ multiplex PCR. The profile shows under 150,000 clones, 60% to 80% of them singletons. What was sequenced was PBMCs. The receptors come from a man aged 18 to 29 in good health and CMV-seronegative.

The chain is built from TRBV27 and TRBJ1-5, with D tentatively TRBD1 (6 bases). The length of the CDR3 is 13 residues. The V gene's germline CDR1 is MNHEY and CDR2 SMNVEV (reference sequence). V lost 5 bases to trimming and J lost 6 bases, with 11 bases between them. For the CDR3, the DNA is TGTGCCAGCAGTCGAGGGGGAGCTCAGCCCCAGCATTTT. Protein sequence: CASSRGGAQPQHF.

The chain recombines TRBV25-1 with TRBJ1-1, with 9 nucleotides matching TRBD1. Trimming removed 6 bases from V and 4 bases from J; junction bases left unmatched: 0. Per germline, CDR1 MGHDK and CDR2 SYGVNS. The CDR3 extends over 12 amino acids. CDR3 bases: TGTGCCAGCAGGGGACAGGGCACTGAAGCTTTCTTT. Amino acids: CASRGQGTEAFF.

The chain is built from TRBV10-3 and TRBJ2-5, with a tentative D call TRBD2 (5 bases). Germline V gene lookup returns CDR1 ENHRY and CDR2 SYGVKD. The CDR3 has 15 amino acids. V lost 3 bases to trimming and J lost 2 bases, with 13 bases between them. CDR3 protein: CAISDGIGTQETQYF. The CDR3 DNA is TGTGCCATCAGTGACGGGATAGGCACGCAAGAGACCCAGTACTTC.

This chain joins TRBV15 and TRBJ2-1; D might be TRBD2 (6 bases). The CDR3 length is 14 residues. V shed 1 base and J shed 6 bases, with 10 bases lying between them. The V gene's germline CDR1 is LNHNV and CDR2 YYDKDF (reference sequence). The CDR3 bases are TGTGCCACCAGCAGAGTCTCGCGGGGCAATGAGCAGTTCTTC. Encoded protein: CATSRVSRGNEQFF.

The gene calls are TRBV6-6 and TRBJ1-2; TRBD1 aligns across 7 bases. V dropped 1 base and J dropped 6; count of bases not matched to a gene: 11. Germline V gene lookup returns CDR1 MNHNY and CDR2 SVGAGI (reference sequence). This CDR3 is 16 amino acids long. CDR3 coding DNA: TGTGCCAGCAGTTACTTATCGGTTCGAGGGGGCGATGGCTACACCTTC. This codes for CASSYLSVRGGDGYTF.

V gene TRBV6-4 combines with J gene TRBJ2-7; 8 nucleotides match TRBD2. The better agreement between TRBJ2-1 and the DNA end casts doubt on the J call. Germline CDR1 reads MRHNA; CDR2 reads SNTAGT. The CDR3 is 15 amino acids. CDR3 amino acids: CASSDSNSGSNEQFF. CDR3 DNA sequence: TGTGCCAGCAGTGACTCGAACAGCGGGAGCAATGAGCAGTTCTTC.

J is TRBJ1-3 and V is TRBV7-9, with 7 positions matching TRBD1. Germline values: CDR1 SEHNR, CDR2 FQNEAQ (reference sequence). The CDR3 length is 17 residues. Trimming cost V 2 bases and J 0 bases; bases outside gene matches: 7. The chain's CDR3 is CASSLPKGASSGNTIYF. In nucleotides, the CDR3 is TGTGCCAGCAGCTTACCGAAGGGGGCGAGCTCTGGAAACACCATATATTTT.

V is TRBV7-2 and J is TRBJ2-7; D call uncertain. Trimming took 3 bases from V and 1 from J, leaving 10 bases between them. Germline V CDR1 and CDR2: SGHTA, FQGNSA. This CDR3 is 14 amino acids long. The CDR3 sequence is CASSFDLGSYEQYF. In DNA, the CDR3 is TGTGCCAGCAGCTTTGACTTGGGTTCCTACGAGCAGTACTTC. The full variable domain, completed using reference TRBV7-2 and TRBJ2-7, is GAGVSQSPSNKVTEKGKDVELRCDPISGHTALYWYRQSLGQGLEFLIYFQGNSAPDKSGLPSDRFSAERTGGSVSTLTIQRTQQEDSAVYLCASSFDLGSYEQYFGPGTRLTVT.

The chain is built from TRBV15 and TRBJ2-7; a weak D match, TRBD1 (5 bases). V was clipped by 0 bases and J by 0 bases, with 15 bases between them. In germline, CDR1 is LNHNV, CDR2 YYDKDF (reference sequence). The CDR3 spans 17 residues. DNA of the CDR3: TGTGCCACCAGCAGAGACGCAGGGCGACGTAGCTCCTACGAGCAGTACTTC. This gives the protein CATSRDAGRRSSYEQYF.

V and J are TRBV6-1 and TRBJ1-1; 7 bases agree with TRBD1. Germline CDR1 MNHNS, CDR2 SASEGT. This CDR3 comprises 15 residues. V gave up 6 bases and J gave up 0 bases; unmatched junction bases: 7. This CDR3 is CASRTGWGMNTEAFF. CDR3 DNA: TGTGCCAGCAGGACAGGGTGGGGAATGAACACTGAAGCTTTCTTT.

This chain connects TRBV9 to TRBJ2-7; D not certain. This CDR3 region has 13 residues. Trimming removed 1 base from V and 2 bases from J, with 7 bases in between. Per the germline V gene, CDR1 is SGDLS and CDR2 is YYNGEE. The CDR3 coding sequence is TGTGCCAGCAGCGTACGTATTACCTACGAGCAGTACTTC. This sequence encodes CASSVRITYEQYF.